The next 22 T cell receptor beta chains were all read from a single sample in a study of T cells after yellow fever vaccination. In TCRdb, the 5' RACE reads were re-called with MiXCR into one record per CDR3 protein. Here the sample spans around 350,000 distinct CDR3 sequences, around a tenth being singletons. The sample in question was PBMCs, obtained on the day of the first yellow fever vaccination. All receptors come from a man aged 18 to 35 who received the YFV17D yellow fever vaccine.

This clonotype was picked up a small number of times. This chain joins TRBV2 and TRBJ2-7, with D perhaps matching TRBD2 (6 bases). This CDR3 region has 15 residues. CDR1 is SNHLY and CDR2 is FYNNEI in the germline V gene. Deletions cut 4 bases from V and 3 bases from J, with 16 bases between. The CDR3 protein is CASSAGRGGFYEQYF. The CDR3, as DNA: TGTGCCAGCAGTGCGGGGAGAGGAGGGTTCTACGAGCAGTACTTC.

The chain joins TRBV18 to TRBJ2-5; D not resolved. Trimming pared 2 bases from V and 6 bases from J, leaving 7 bases between. CDR1 and CDR2 (germline): KGHSH, LQKENI. The CDR3 has 12 residues. CDR3: CASSPDFQTQYF. The CDR3 bases are TGTGCCAGCTCACCAGATTTTCAGACCCAGTACTTC.

This clonotype was found a few times. This sequence joins TRBV5-1 and TRBJ2-5; D unresolved. The length of the CDR3 is 11 residues. V was clipped by 3 bases and J by 13 bases, with 13 bases between them. Germline CDR1 and CDR2: SGHRS and YFSETQ. CDR3 coding DNA: TGCGCCAGCAGCTCGGAGTCCTCCCGGTACTTC. The encoded protein is CASSSESSRYF.

This clonotype was seen only a few times. The CDR3 spells CASSPRWGSEKLFF. Written as DNA, the CDR3 is TGTGCCAGCAGCCCCAGGTGGGGCTCCGAAAAACTGTTTTTT. The chain couples TRBV6-1 to TRBJ1-4; D is possibly TRBD1 (5 bases). The CDR3 is made up of 14 amino acids. Trimming pared 6 bases from V and 8 bases from J, leaving 16 bases between. CDR1 and CDR2 (germline): MNHNS, SASEGT.

V gene TRBV5-1 combines with J gene TRBJ1-1, with D tentatively TRBD1 (5 bases). Germline CDR1 SGHRS, CDR2 YFSETQ. This CDR3 is 13 amino acids long. V was trimmed by 3 bases and J by 3 bases, leaving 9 bases between them. CDR3 in DNA: TGCGCCAGCAGCTGGGGAGGGGACACTGAAGCTTTCTTT. This gives the protein CASSWGGDTEAFF. The entire variable domain, with the rest obtained from reference TRBV5-1 and TRBJ1-1, is as follows: KAGVTQTPRYLIKTRGQQVTLSCSPISGHRSVSWYQQTPGQGLQFLFEYFSETQRNKGNFPGRFSGRQFSNSRSEMNVSTLELGDSALYLCASSWGGDTEAFFGQGTRLTVV.

The chain combines TRBV6-5 with TRBJ2-4; D not certain. From germline, CDR1 is MNHEY and CDR2 SVGAGI. The CDR3 loop spans 11 amino acids. Trimming left V 3 bases short and J 7 bases short, with 4 bases between. The chain's CDR3 is CASSYGNIQYF. CDR3 nucleotides: TGTGCCAGCAGTTATGGGAACATTCAGTACTTC.

V is TRBV5-1 and J is TRBJ2-5, with D possibly matching TRBD2 (6 bases). With 5 bases removed from V and 4 bases from J, the gap between germline ends came to 9 bases. CDR1 SGHRS and CDR2 YFSETQ come from the germline V gene. There are 12 residues in the CDR3. This CDR3 is CASREGGETQYF. The CDR3 coding sequence is TGCGCCAGCAGGGAGGGAGGAGAGACCCAGTACTTC.

This sequence joins TRBV27 and TRBJ1-2, with D unresolved. The V gene lost 5 bases and the J gene lost 6 bases, with 13 bases spanning the gap. Per germline, CDR1 MNHEY and CDR2 SMNVEV (reference sequence). The CDR3 contains 13 residues. The CDR3 is CASSLRVRDGYTF. The CDR3 coding sequence is TGTGCCAGCAGTCTCCGGGTCAGAGATGGCTACACCTTC.

The V and J genes are TRBV20-1 and TRBJ2-1; TRBD2 aligns across 7 bases. CDR1 is DFQATT, CDR2 SNEGSKA, per germline (reference sequence). The trim removed 3 bases at V and 3 bases at J, leaving 8 bases unmatched. The CDR3 sequence is 15 residues long. The CDR3 DNA reads TGCAGTGCTAGCCGGCAGGGCGGGGGCTACAATGAGCAGTTCTTC. Translation: CSASRQGGGYNEQFF.

This rearrangement joins TRBV5-1 to TRBJ1-1, with a tentative D call TRBD1 (6 bases). Deletions cut 2 bases from V and 1 base from J, with 12 bases between. This CDR3 region has 15 residues. From germline, CDR1 is SGHRS and CDR2 YFSETQ. The DNA of the CDR3 is TGCGCCAGCAGCTTTACAGGGAGAGGGAACACTGAAGCTTTCTTT. It codes for CASSFTGRGNTEAFF.

The rearrangement uses TRBV6-1 and TRBJ1-2, with 8 bases identical to TRBD1. V shed 7 bases and J 6 bases; nucleotides not matched to a gene: 10. The germline CDR1 and CDR2 sequences are MNHNS and SASEGT. This CDR3 comprises 14 residues. The DNA for the CDR3 is TGTGCCAGCAACCGGGACAGGCCCTTCGATGGCTACACCTTC. As protein: CASNRDRPFDGYTF.

Comments on this clonotype: Germline and junction disagree at one end, which may indicate a read error. The chain carries TRBV28 and TRBJ1-4; 8 bases fit TRBD1. This CDR3 spans 12 amino acids. Germline CDR1 MDHEN, CDR2 SYDVKM. The CDR3 reads CTSSFRGQKLFF. The CDR3 DNA reads TGTACCAGCAGTTTCAGGGGGCAAAAACTGTTTTTT.

This rearrangement joins TRBV4-1 to TRBJ2-1; D gene unclear. Deletions cut 4 bases from V and 10 bases from J, with 11 bases between. Germline V gives CDR1 MGHRA, CDR2 YSYEKL. This CDR3 is built from 12 residues. CDR3: CASSPLNDEQFF. The CDR3, as DNA: TGCGCCAGCAGCCCCCTAAACGACGAGCAGTTCTTC.

A few counts support this clonotype. The chain combines TRBV7-2 with TRBJ2-1; 7 positions match TRBD1. The junction had 12 bases not matched to a gene; V was cut back by 3 bases and J by 4 bases. CDR3 length: 17 residues. Germline CDR1 is SGHTA and CDR2 is FQGNSA. CDR3 protein: CASSFQTGPELYNEQFF. In DNA, the CDR3 is TGTGCCAGCAGCTTTCAGACAGGGCCTGAACTATACAATGAGCAGTTCTTC.

The CDR3 coding sequence is TGCAGCGCCGACTTGATGGGACAGGGGAACGAGCAGTTCTTC. It yields the protein CSADLMGQGNEQFF. The rearrangement links TRBV29-1 to TRBJ2-1; 10 bases are a match to TRBD1. CDR3 length: 14 amino acids. From germline, CDR1 is SQVTM and CDR2 ANQGSEA. Unmatched junction bases numbered 13, after V lost 7 bases and J lost 10 bases.

This chain connects TRBV5-1 to TRBJ2-3; 9 bases match TRBD2. J lost 3 bases, V lost 3 bases, and 8 bases had no gene match. CDR1 and CDR2 (germline): SGHRS, YFSETQ. CDR3 length: 16 residues. CDR3 protein: CASSYLGGGATDTQYF. DNA for the CDR3: TGCGCCAGCAGCTACCTTGGCGGGGGGGCGACAGATACGCAGTATTTT.

This clonotype was recorded at least ten times. The chain joins TRBV12-3 or TRBV12-4 to TRBJ1-1; perhaps TRBD1 as D (5 bases). CDR3 length: 13 residues. Trimming stripped 6 bases from V and 1 base from J, with 9 bases between. For the CDR3, the DNA is TGTGCCAGCAGCTCGGGGCGGAACACTGAAGCTTTCTTT. This gives the protein CASSSGRNTEAFF.

This clonotype was seen a handful of times. The chain is built from TRBV29-1 and TRBJ2-1; 7 positions match TRBD2. CDR1 and CDR2 from the germline V gene are SQVTM and ANQGSEA. The CDR3 runs to 12 residues. CDR3 sequence (DNA): TGCAGGGGGGGGGGAGCCTACAATGAGCAGTTCTTC. Translating gives CRGGGAYNEQFF.

Ten or more counts support this clonotype. This chain connects TRBV20-1 to TRBJ2-5; tentatively, D is TRBD2 (5 bases). The V and J ends lost 7 bases and 5 bases respectively, with 11 bases between them. Germline V gene lookup returns CDR1 DFQATT and CDR2 SNEGSKA (reference sequence). CDR3 size: 11 residues. The CDR3 here is CSVLPGETQYF. Here the CDR3 DNA reads TGCAGTGTTCTCCCGGGGGAGACCCAGTACTTC.

The chain is built from TRBV20-1 and TRBJ1-1; D is uncertain. The CDR3 length is 13 residues. Germline CDR1 is DFQATT and CDR2 is SNEGSKA (reference sequence). V shed 0 bases and J shed 5 bases, with 10 bases lying between them. The CDR3 here is CSAREAGRTEAFF. The DNA of the CDR3 is TGCAGTGCTAGAGAGGCGGGGAGGACTGAAGCTTTCTTT.

This clonotype was counted a few times. The chain employs TRBV7-9 and TRBJ1-4, with TRBD1 matching 7 bases. V trimming: 5 bases; J trimming: 10 bases; junction bases outside the gene matches: 7. Germline V gene lookup returns CDR1 SEHNR and CDR2 FQNEAQ (reference sequence). The CDR3 spans 13 residues. For the CDR3, the DNA is TGTGCCAGCAGCCCACCAGGGGGAGTAAAACTGTTTTTT. Translation: CASSPPGGVKLFF. The complete variable domain, with remaining parts taken from reference TRBV7-9 and TRBJ1-4, reads DTGVSQNPRHKITKRGQNVTFRCDPISEHNRLYWYRQTLGQGPEFLTYFQNEAQLEKSRLLSDRFSAERPKGSFSTLEIQRTEQGDSAMYLCASSPPGGVKLFFGSGTQLSVL.

This clonotype has more than one count but fewer than ten. J is TRBJ2-1 and V is TRBV4-2; perhaps TRBD1 as D (7 bases). CDR3 length: 15 amino acids. V was trimmed by 4 bases and J by 7 bases, leaving 17 bases between them. In germline, CDR1 is LGHNA, CDR2 YNFKEQ. The CDR3 coding sequence is TGTGCCAGCAGCCCGCCAGTGGCAGGGGGGAATGAGCAGTTCTTC. This sequence encodes CASSPPVAGGNEQFF.